This TCR beta chain was sequenced during a study of blood T cell repertoires in COVID-19. Study as a whole: Some COVID-19 samples were acute and others convalescent; all came from the United States, Italy and Spain.

CDR1 is SGDLS, CDR2 YYNGEE, per germline. CDR3 size: 14 residues. Trimming shortened V by 3 bases and J by 2 bases, and 12 bases separated the two germline ends. Participants' reported clinical history set cohort assignment. Each recovered donor of Cohort 3 presented with two negative PCRs, clearance, or symptom resolution. Original methodology: Reference gene primer amplification gave nucleated cell count estimates. Some clones are missing from TCRdb's copy, which holds only in-frame ones; the method was immunoSEQ multiplex PCR. V, J and clone size are those of that table, while D and trimming were read from the DNA. The sample shows 150,000 to 200,000 clones, roughly 87% of them seen only once.

Source material: PBMCs or T cells enriched from blood (not recorded which). The source of this sequence is a woman aged 45-65 years who had recovered from COVID-19. This chain connects TRBV9 to TRBJ2-7; D possibly corresponds to TRBD1 (5 bases). The CDR3 spells CASSAGQGPYEQYF. In nucleotides, the CDR3 is TGTGCCAGCAGCGCCGGACAAGGGCCCTACGAGCAGTACTTC.